Each of the 8 T cell receptor beta chains below was sequenced from the same sample in a study of CD8 T cells in Susac syndrome. With random hexamers, about 0.45 to 1 ug RNA was reverse transcribed. From the immunoSEQ multiplex PCR reads, TCRdb called clonotypes with MiXCR, one entry per CDR3 protein. This sample carries about 300,000 distinct CDR3 sequences, around 91% of them seen once, and the ten largest clones take around 0.18%. Sequenced: CD8+ T cells from PBMCs. The receptor set was obtained from a human donor with multiple sclerosis.

This clonotype has just one count. The chain combines TRBV5-1 with TRBJ2-7, with a weak D call TRBD2 (7 bases). Trimming shortened V by 2 bases and J by 0 bases, and 12 bases separated the two germline ends. CDR1 and CDR2 (germline): SGHRS, YFSETQ. The CDR3 loop spans 15 amino acids. DNA of the CDR3: TGCGCCAGCAGCTTCCGAGCGGGACACTCCTACGAGCAGTACTTC. This sequence encodes CASSFRAGHSYEQYF.

The J gene is TRBJ2-2, the V gene TRBV29-1; TRBD2 matches 7 bases. The J segment lost 4 bases and the V segment lost 4 bases, leaving 3 bases of the junction unmatched. Looked up from germline, CDR1 is SQVTM and CDR2 is ANQGSEA. The CDR3 covers 13 residues. The CDR3 DNA follows: TGCAGCGTTGCGACTAGCCTCACCGGGGAGCTGTTTTTT. It translates to CSVATSLTGELFF.

The V gene is TRBV2, the J gene TRBJ1-2; TRBD1 matches 9 bases. The length of the CDR3 is 17 residues. V was pared by 3 bases and J by 5 bases, with 13 bases of the junction left unmatched. Germline loops: CDR1 SNHLY, CDR2 FYNNEI. The CDR3 nucleotides are TGTGCCAGCAGTGATGGGGAGCCCTGGACAGGGGATTATGGCTACACCTTC. It specifies CASSDGEPWTGDYGYTF.

The chain couples TRBV28 to TRBJ1-1, with 9 bases aligning to TRBD1. CDR3 size: 16 residues. Trimming took 5 bases from V and 2 from J; bases not matched to a gene: 9. The germline V gene encodes CDR1 MDHEN and CDR2 SYDVKM. CDR3 sequence reads: CASSIRGQGINTEAFF. The CDR3 DNA follows: TGTGCCAGCAGTATCCGGGGACAGGGCATAAACACTGAAGCTTTCTTT.

The chain recombines TRBV30 with TRBJ2-5; D remains unclear. Trimming cost V 1 base and J 2 bases, with 14 bases left between them. The CDR3 is 15 residues long. Germline loops: CDR1 GTSNPN, CDR2 SVGIG (reference sequence). CDR3 sequence reads: CAWSEVGRRQETQYF. CDR3 bases: TGTGCCTGGAGTGAGGTTGGACGGAGACAAGAGACCCAGTACTTC.

This chain links TRBV29-1 with TRBJ1-2, with TRBD1 matching over 7 bases. J was trimmed by 7 bases and V by 4 bases; bases with no gene match: 15. The V gene's germline CDR1 is SQVTM and CDR2 ANQGSEA. The CDR3 is 15 amino acids. The chain's CDR3 is CSVVTGLSASLGYTF. The CDR3 DNA follows: TGCAGCGTTGTGACAGGGTTGAGTGCGTCGCTTGGCTACACCTTC. Together with reference TRBV29-1 and TRBJ1-2, the CDR3 gives the full variable domain: SAVISQKPSRDICQRGTSLTIQCQVDSQVTMMFWYRQQPGQSLTLIATANQGSEATYESGFVIDKFPISRPNLTFSTLTVSNMSPEDSSIYLCSVVTGLSASLGYTFGSGTRLTVV.

This chain connects TRBV27 to TRBJ2-2; unclear D gene. CDR1 and CDR2 from the germline V gene are MNHEY and SMNVEV (reference sequence). V lost 7 bases and J 0 bases, leaving 9 bases between the germline ends. The CDR3 runs to 14 residues. In DNA form, the CDR3 reads TGTGCCAGCATCCCCCGCTCGAACACCGGGGAGCTGTTTTTT. As protein: CASIPRSNTGELFF.

The chain has TRBV19 and TRBJ2-1, with D perhaps assigned TRBD1 or TRBD2 (6 bases each). The length of the CDR3 is 14 residues. V dropped 8 bases and J dropped 6 bases, with 17 bases sitting between them. CDR1 LNHDA and CDR2 SQIVND come from the germline V gene (reference sequence). CDR3 in amino acids: CASGRDTASNEQFF. In DNA form, the CDR3 reads TGTGCCAGTGGGCGGGACACGGCAAGCAATGAGCAGTTCTTC. The complete variable domain, with remaining parts taken from reference TRBV19 and TRBJ2-1, reads DGGITQSPKYLFRKEGQNVTLSCEQNLNHDAMYWYRQDPGQGLRLIYYSQIVNDFQKGDIAEGYSVSREKKESFPLTVTSAQKNPTAFYLCASGRDTASNEQFFGPGTRLTVL.